Given below is one TCR beta chain in context. Its antigen is still unknown. One entry per CDR3 protein, without DNA, is what TCRdb gives after re-calling the 5' RACE reads. Recorded for this sample: around 380,000 distinct CDR3 sequences. Blood samples, whole and unsorted for T cells, yielded the isolated total RNA. This entry is derived from a study of monozygotic twins with inflammatory bowel disease. Study-level points and caveats: No difference was seen in repertoire similarity between concordant and discordant twins, possibly from limited power. Fewer shared clonotypes with others were found in IBD patients than in healthy twins, especially with disease activity.

The CDR3 is 14 residues long. CDR1 is SGHRS and CDR2 is YFSETQ in the germline V gene. This sequence joins TRBV5-1 and TRBJ2-7. Material: blood. This TCR was sampled from a human donor with ulcerative colitis or Crohn's disease, or a healthy co-twin of an affected twin (not recorded which). This CDR3 is CASRDASSSYEQYF.